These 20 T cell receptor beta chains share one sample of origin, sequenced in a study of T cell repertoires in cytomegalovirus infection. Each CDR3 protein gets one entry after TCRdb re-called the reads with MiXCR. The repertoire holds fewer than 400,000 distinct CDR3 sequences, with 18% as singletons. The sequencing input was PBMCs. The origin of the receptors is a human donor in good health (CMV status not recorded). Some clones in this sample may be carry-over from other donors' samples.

CDR3 in amino acids: CASSSRGSRSFGYEQYF. CDR3 nucleotide sequence: TGTGCCAGCAGTTCACGGGGTTCTAGGTCCTTCGGCTACGAGCAGTACTTC. The chain couples TRBV6-2 or TRBV6-3 to TRBJ2-7; the D gene is possibly TRBD2 (5 bases). V was clipped by 4 bases and J by 3 bases, with 22 bases between them. Germline lookup yields CDR1 MNHEY and CDR2 SVGEGT. The CDR3 covers 17 residues.

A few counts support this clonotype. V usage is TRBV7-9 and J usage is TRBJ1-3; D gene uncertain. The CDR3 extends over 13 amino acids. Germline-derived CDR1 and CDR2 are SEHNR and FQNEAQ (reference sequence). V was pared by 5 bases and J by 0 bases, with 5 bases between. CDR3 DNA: TGTGCCAGCAGCATATTCTCTGGAAACACCATATATTTT. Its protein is CASSIFSGNTIYF.

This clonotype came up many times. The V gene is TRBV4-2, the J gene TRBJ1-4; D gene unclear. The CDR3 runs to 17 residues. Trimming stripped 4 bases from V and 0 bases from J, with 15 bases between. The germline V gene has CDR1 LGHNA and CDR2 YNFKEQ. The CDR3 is CASSRVASRTTNEKLFF. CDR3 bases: TGTGCCAGCAGCCGAGTAGCCAGTAGGACAACTAATGAAAAACTGTTTTTT.

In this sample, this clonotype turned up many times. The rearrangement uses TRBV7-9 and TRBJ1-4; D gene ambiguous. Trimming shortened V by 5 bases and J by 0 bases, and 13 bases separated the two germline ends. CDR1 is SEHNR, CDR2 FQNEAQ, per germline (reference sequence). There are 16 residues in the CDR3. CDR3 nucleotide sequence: TGTGCCAGCAGCCGCCTGGACGGTGCAACTAATGAAAAACTGTTTTTT. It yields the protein CASSRLDGATNEKLFF.

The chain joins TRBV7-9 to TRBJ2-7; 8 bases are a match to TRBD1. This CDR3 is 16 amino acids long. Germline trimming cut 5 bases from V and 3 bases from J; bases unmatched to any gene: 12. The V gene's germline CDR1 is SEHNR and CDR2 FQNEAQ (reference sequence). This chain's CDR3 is CASSPLTGGVRYEQYF. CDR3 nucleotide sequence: TGTGCCAGCAGCCCCCTTACAGGGGGAGTGCGCTACGAGCAGTACTTC. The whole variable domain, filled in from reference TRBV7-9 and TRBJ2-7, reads DTGVSQNPRHKITKRGQNVTFRCDPISEHNRLYWYRQTLGQGPEFLTYFQNEAQLEKSRLLSDRFSAERPKGSFSTLEIQRTEQGDSAMYLCASSPLTGGVRYEQYFGPGTRLTVT.

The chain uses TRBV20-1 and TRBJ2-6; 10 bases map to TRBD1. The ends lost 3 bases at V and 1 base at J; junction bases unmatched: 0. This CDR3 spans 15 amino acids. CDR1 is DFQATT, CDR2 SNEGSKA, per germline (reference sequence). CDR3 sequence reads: CSARDRGSGANVLTF. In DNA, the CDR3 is TGCAGTGCTAGGGACAGGGGGTCTGGGGCCAACGTCCTGACTTTC.

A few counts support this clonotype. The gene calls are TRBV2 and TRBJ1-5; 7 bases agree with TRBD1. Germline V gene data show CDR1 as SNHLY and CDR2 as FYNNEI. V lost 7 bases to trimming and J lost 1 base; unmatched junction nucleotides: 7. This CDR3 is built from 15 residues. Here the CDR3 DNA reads TGTGCCAGCAAAAGACAGGGATGGAGCAATCAGCCCCAGCATTTT. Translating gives CASKRQGWSNQPQHF.

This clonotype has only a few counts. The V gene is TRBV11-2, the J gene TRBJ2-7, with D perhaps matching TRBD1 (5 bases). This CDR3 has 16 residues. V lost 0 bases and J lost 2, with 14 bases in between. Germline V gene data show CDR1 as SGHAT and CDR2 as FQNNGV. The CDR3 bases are TGTGCCAGCAGCTTAGAAGGGCAGGGTGATGCCTACGAGCAGTACTTC. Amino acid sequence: CASSLEGQGDAYEQYF.

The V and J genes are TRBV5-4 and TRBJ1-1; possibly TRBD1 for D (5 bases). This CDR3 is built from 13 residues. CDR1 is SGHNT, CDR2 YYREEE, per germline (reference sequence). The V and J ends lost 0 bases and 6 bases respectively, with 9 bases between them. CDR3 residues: CASSLEAGAEAFF. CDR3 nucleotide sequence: TGTGCCAGCAGCTTGGAGGCGGGGGCTGAAGCTTTCTTT.

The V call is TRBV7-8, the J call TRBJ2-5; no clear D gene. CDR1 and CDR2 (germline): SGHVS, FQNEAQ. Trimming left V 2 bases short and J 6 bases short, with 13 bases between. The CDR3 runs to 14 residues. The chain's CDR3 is CASSLNQDPQTQYF. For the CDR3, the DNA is TGTGCCAGCAGCTTAAACCAGGACCCCCAGACCCAGTACTTC.

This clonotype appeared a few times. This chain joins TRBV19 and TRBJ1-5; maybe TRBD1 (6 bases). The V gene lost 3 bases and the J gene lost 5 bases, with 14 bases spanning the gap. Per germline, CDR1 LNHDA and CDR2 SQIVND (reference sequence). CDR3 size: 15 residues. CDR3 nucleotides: TGTGCCAGTAGTATGGCGAAGGGGGACGATCAGCCCCAGCATTTT. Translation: CASSMAKGDDQPQHF.

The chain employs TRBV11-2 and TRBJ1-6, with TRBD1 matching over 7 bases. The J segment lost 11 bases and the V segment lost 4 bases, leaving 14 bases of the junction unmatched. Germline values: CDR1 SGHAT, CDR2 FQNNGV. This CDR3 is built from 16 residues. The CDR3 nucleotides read TGTGCCAGCAGCTCACCGACAGGGCCCTATAGTCCACCCCTCCACTTT. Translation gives CASSSPTGPYSPPLHF.

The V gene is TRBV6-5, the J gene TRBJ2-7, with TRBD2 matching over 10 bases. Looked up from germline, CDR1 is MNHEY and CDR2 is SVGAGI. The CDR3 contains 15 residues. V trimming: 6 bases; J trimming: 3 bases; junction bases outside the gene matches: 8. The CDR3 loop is CASRFGLADIYEQYF. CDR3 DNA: TGTGCCAGCAGATTCGGACTAGCGGATATCTACGAGCAGTACTTC.

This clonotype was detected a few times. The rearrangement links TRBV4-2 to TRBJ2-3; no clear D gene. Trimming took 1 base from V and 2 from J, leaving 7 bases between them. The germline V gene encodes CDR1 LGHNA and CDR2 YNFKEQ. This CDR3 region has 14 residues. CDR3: CASSQVEHTDTQYF. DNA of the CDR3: TGTGCCAGCAGCCAAGTGGAACACACAGATACGCAGTATTTT.

The CDR3 sequence is CSAQKGAGSTEAFF. CDR3 coding DNA: TGCAGTGCTCAGAAGGGGGCCGGGAGCACTGAAGCTTTCTTT. The chain links TRBV20-1 to TRBJ1-1, with TRBD1 identical over 7 bases. The CDR3 is made up of 14 amino acids. The trim removed 5 bases at V and 4 bases at J, leaving 10 bases unmatched. CDR1 DFQATT and CDR2 SNEGSKA come from the germline V gene (reference sequence).

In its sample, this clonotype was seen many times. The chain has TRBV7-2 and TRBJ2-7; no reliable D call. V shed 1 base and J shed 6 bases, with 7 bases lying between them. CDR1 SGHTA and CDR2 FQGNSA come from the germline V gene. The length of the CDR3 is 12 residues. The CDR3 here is CASSLVAGEQYF. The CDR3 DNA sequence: TGTGCCAGCAGCTTAGTGGCAGGCGAGCAGTACTTC. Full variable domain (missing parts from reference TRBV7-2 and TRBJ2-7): GAGVSQSPSNKVTEKGKDVELRCDPISGHTALYWYRQSLGQGLEFLIYFQGNSAPDKSGLPSDRFSAERTGGSVSTLTIQRTQQEDSAVYLCASSLVAGEQYFGPGTRLTVT.

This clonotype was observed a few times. DNA for the CDR3: TGCAGTGCTAGGAGGCAGGAGAACACTGAAGCTTTCTTT. Translating it yields CSARRQENTEAFF. The chain couples TRBV20-1 to TRBJ1-1; D uncertain. Trimming took off 3 bases at V and 1 base at J, with 9 bases between the two ends. The CDR3 has 13 residues. Germline V CDR1 and CDR2: DFQATT, SNEGSKA (reference sequence).

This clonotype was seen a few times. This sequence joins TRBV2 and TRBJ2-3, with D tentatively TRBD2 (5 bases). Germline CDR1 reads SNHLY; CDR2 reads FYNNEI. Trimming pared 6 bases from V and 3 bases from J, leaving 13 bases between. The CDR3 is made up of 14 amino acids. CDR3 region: CASREREWTDTQYF. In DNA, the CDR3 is TGTGCCAGCAGAGAGAGGGAGTGGACAGATACGCAGTATTTT.

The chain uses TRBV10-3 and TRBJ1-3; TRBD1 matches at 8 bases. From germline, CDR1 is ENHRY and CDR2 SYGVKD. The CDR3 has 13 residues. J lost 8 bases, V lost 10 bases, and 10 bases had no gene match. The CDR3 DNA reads TGTGCCACCAGGGGGGACAGGTGGTACACCATATATTTT. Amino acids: CATRGDRWYTIYF.

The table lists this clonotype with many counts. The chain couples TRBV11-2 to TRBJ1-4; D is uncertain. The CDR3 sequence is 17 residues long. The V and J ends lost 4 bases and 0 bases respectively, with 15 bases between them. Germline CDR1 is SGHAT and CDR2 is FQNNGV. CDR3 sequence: CASSSPLHTTTNEKLFF. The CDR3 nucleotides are TGTGCCAGCAGCTCGCCCCTACATACTACAACTAATGAAAAACTGTTTTTT.